The sequence of this T cell receptor (beta chain) was determined in a study of CDR3 diversity in severe acne. Each CDR3 protein is one row after TCRdb ran MiXCR on the PCR reads. The sample lists more than 85,000 distinct CDR3 sequences, about half occurring once. CDR1 and CDR2 (germline): SGHVS, FNYEAQ. V was shortened by 6 bases and J by 2 bases, with 17 bases between the two germline ends. The CDR3 sequence is 15 residues long. The chain recombines TRBV7-6 with TRBJ2-7; D might be TRBD1 (5 bases). This sequence originates from a male donor in good health, serving as a control. The sequencing sample was made of blood. CDR3 amino acids: CASSPQGSGPYEQYF. Here the CDR3 DNA reads TGTGCCAGCAGTCCTCAGGGATCAGGCCCCTACGAGCAGTACTTC.